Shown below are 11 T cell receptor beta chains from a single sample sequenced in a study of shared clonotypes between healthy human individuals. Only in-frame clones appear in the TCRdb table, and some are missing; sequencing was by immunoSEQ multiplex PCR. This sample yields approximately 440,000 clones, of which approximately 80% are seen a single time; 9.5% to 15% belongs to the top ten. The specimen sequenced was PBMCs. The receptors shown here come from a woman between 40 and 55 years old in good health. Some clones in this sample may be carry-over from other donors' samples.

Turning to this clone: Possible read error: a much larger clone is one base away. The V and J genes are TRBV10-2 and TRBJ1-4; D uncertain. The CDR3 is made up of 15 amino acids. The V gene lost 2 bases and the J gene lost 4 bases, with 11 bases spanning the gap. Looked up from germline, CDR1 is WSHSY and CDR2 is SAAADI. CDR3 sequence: CASSERRRLNEKLFF. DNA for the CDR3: TGCGCCAGCAGTGAGCGACGACGGCTTAATGAAAAACTGTTTTTT.

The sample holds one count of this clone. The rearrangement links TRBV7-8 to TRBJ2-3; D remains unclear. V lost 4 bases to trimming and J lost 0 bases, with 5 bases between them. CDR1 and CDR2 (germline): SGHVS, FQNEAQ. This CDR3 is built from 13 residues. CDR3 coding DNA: TGTGCCAGCAGCTACGGAAGCACAGATACGCAGTATTTT. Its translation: CASSYGSTDTQYF.

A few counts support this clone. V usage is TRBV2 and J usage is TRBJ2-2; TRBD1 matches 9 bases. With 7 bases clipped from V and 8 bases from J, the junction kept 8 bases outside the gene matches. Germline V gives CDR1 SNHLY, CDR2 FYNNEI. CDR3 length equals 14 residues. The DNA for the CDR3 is TGTGCCAGCAACCAACAGGGGGCAACGGGGGAGCTGTTTTTT. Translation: CASNQQGATGELFF.

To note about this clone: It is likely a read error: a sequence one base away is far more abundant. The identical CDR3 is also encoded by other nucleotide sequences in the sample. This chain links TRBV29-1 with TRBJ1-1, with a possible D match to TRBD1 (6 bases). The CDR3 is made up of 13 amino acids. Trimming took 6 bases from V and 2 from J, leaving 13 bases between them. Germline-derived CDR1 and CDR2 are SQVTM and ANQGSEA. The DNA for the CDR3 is TGCAGCGTGGGGACGGGGGGCAACACTGAAGCTTTCTTT. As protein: CSVGTGGNTEAFF.

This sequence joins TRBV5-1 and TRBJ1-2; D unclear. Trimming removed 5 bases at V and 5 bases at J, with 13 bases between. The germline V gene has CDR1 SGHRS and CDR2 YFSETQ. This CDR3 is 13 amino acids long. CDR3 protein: CASRRGVGYGYTF. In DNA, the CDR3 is TGCGCCAGCAGGCGGGGTGTAGGATATGGCTACACCTTC.

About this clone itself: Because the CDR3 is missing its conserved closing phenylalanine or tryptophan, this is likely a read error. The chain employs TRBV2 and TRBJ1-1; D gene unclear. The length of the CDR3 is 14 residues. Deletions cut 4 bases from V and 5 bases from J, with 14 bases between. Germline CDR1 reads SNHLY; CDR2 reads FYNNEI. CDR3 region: CASSGAVKLTEAFL. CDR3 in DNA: TGTGCCAGCAGTGGAGCTGTAAAACTGACTGAAGCTTTCCTT.

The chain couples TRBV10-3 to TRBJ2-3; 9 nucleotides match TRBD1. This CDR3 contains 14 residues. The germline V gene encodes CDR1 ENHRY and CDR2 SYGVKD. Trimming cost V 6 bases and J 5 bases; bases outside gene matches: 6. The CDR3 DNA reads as TGTGCCATCAGAACGGGACAGGGCGTAGATACGCAGTATTTT. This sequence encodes CAIRTGQGVDTQYF.

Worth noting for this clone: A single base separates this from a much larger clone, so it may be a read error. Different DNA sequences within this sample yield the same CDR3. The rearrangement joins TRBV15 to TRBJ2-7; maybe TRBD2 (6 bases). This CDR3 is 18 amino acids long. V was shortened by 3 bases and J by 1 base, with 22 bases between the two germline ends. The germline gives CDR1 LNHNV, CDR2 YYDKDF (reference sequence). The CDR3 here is CATSRFAGQGVSSYEQYF. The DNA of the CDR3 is TGTGCCACCAGCAGGTTTGCGGGGCAGGGTGTAAGTTCCTACGAGCAGTACTTC.

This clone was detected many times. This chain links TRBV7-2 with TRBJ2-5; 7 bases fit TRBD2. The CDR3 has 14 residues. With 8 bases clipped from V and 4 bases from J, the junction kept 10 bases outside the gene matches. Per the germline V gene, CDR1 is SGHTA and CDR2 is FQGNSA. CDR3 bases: TGTGCCAGCCTCGCGCGGGGGTTGGGAGAGACCCAGTACTTC. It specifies CASLARGLGETQYF.

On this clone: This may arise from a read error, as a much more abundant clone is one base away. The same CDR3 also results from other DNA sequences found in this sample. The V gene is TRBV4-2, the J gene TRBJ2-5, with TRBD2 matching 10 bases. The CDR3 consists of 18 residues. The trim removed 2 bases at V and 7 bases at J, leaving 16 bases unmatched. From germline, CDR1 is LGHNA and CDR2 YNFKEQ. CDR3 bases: TGTGCCAGCAGCCAACTGGAAGGGTCAGCGGGAGGGCCCCCGACCCAGTACTTC. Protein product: CASSQLEGSAGGPPTQYF.

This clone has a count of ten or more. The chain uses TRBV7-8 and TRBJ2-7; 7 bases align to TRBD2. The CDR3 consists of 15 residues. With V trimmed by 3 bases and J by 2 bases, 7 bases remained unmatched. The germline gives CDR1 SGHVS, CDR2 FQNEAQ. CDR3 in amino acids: CASSLKRGEAYEQYF. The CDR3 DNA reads TGTGCCAGCAGCTTGAAGCGGGGCGAGGCCTACGAGCAGTACTTC.